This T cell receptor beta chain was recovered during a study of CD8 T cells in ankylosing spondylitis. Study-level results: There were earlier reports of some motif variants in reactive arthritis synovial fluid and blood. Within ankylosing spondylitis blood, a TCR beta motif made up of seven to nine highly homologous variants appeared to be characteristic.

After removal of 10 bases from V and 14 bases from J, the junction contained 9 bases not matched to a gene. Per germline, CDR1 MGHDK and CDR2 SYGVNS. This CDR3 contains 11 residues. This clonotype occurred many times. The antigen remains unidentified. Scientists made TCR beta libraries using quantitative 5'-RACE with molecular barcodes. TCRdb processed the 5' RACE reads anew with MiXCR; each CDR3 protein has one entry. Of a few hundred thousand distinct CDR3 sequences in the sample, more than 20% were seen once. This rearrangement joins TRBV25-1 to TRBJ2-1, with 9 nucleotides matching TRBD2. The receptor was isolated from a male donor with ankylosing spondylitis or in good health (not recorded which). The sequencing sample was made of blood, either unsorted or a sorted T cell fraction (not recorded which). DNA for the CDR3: TGTGCCACCTCCTCCGGGACTAGCAAGTTCTTC. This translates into CATSSGTSKFF.